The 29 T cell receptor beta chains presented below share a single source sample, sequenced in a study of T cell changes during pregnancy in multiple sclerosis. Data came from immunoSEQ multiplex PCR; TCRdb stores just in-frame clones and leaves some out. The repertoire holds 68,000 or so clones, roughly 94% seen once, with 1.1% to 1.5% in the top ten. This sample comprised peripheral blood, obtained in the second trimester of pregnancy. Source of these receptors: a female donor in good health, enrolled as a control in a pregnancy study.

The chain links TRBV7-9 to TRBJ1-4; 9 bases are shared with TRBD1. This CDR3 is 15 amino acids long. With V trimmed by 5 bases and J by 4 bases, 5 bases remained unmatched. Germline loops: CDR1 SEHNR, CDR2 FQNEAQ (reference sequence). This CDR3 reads CASSGPGQGNEKLFF. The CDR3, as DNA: TGTGCCAGCAGCGGGCCGGGACAGGGTAATGAAAAACTGTTTTTT.

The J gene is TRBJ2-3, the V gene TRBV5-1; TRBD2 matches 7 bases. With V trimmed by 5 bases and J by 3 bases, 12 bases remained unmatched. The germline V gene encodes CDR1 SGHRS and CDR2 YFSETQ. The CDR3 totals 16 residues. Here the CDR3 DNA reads TGCGCCAGCAGGACTGGGACTACCCTCTGGACAGATACGCAGTATTTT. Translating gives CASRTGTTLWTDTQYF.

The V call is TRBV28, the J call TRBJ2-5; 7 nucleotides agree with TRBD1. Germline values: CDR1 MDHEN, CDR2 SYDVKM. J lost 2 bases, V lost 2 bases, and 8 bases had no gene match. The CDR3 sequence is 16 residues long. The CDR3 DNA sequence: TGTGCCAGCAGTTTAAGGGTAAGGGGACAGCAAGAGACCCAGTACTTC. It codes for CASSLRVRGQQETQYF.

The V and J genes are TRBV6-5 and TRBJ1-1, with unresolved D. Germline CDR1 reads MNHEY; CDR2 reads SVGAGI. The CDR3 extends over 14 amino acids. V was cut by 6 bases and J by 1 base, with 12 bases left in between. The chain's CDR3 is CASRPGLTNTEAFF. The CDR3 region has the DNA TGTGCCAGCAGACCAGGACTGACGAACACTGAAGCTTTCTTT.

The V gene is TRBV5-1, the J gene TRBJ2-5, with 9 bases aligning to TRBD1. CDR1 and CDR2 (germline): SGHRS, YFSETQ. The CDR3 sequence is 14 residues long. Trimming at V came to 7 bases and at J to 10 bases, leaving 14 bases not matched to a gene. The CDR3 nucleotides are TGCGCCAGCGGAAGGACAGGGGAATGGGAGGGCCAGTACTTC. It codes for CASGRTGEWEGQYF.

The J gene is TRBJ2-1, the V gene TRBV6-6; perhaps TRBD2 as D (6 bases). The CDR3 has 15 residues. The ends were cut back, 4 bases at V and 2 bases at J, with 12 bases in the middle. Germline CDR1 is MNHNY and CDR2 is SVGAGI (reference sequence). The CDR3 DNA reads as TGTGCCAGCAGTTGGACTAACCAAGCCTACAATGAGCAGTTCTTC. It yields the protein CASSWTNQAYNEQFF.

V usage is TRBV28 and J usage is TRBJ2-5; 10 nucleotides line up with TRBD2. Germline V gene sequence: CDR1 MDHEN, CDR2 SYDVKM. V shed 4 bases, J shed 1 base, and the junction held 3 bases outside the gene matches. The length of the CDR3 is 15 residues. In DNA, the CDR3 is TGTGCCAGCAGTTCCCCTAGCGGGGGCCAAGAGACCCAGTACTTC. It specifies CASSSPSGGQETQYF.

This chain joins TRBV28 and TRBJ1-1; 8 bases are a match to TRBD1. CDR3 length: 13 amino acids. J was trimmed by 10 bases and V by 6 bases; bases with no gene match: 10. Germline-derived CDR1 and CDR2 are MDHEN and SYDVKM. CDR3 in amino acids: CASRTGTGVGAFF. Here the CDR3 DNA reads TGTGCCAGCAGGACCGGGACAGGTGTCGGAGCTTTCTTT. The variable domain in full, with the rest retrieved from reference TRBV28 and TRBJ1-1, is DVKVTQSSRYLVKRTGEKVFLECVQDMDHENMFWYRQDPGLGLRLIYFSYDVKMKEKGDIPEGYSVSREKKERFSLILESASTNQTSMYLCASRTGTGVGAFFGQGTRLTVV.

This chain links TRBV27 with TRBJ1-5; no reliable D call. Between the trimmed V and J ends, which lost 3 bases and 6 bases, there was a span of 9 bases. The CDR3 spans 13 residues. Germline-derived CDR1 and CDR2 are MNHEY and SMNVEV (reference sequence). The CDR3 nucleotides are TGTGCCAGCAGTTTTCGAGAGGGTCAGCCCCAGCATTTT. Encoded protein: CASSFREGQPQHF.

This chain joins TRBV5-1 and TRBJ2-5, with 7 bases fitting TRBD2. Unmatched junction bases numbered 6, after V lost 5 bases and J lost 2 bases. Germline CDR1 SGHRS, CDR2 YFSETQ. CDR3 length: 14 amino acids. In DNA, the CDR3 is TGCGCCAGCAGGAGCGGGGCTATACAAGAGACCCAGTACTTC. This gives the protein CASRSGAIQETQYF.

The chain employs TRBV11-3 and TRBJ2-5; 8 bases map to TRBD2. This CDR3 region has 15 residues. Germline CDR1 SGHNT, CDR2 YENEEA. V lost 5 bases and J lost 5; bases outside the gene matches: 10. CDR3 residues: CASSPGRSGGETQYF. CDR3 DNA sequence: TGTGCCAGCAGCCCGGGACGTTCGGGAGGGGAGACCCAGTACTTC.

The CDR3 reads CASATGETGELFF. CDR3 in DNA: TGTGCCAGCGCAACAGGAGAAACCGGGGAGCTGTTTTTT. The rearrangement joins TRBV2 to TRBJ2-2; tentatively, D is TRBD1 (5 bases). Germline values: CDR1 SNHLY, CDR2 FYNNEI. The CDR3 contains 13 residues. Trimming shortened V by 8 bases and J by 5 bases, and 12 bases separated the two germline ends. Together with reference TRBV2 and TRBJ2-2, the CDR3 gives the full variable domain: EPEVTQTPSHQVTQMGQEVILRCVPISNHLYFYWYRQILGQKVEFLVSFYNNEISEKSEIFDDQFSVERPDGSNFTLKIRSTKLEDSAMYFCASATGETGELFFGEGSRLTVL.

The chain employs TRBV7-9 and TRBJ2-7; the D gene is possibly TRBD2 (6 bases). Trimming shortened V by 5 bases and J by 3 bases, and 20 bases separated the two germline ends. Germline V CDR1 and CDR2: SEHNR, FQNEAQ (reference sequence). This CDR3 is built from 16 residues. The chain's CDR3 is CASSAEGPNHFYEQYF. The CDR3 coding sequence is TGTGCCAGCAGCGCGGAGGGGCCGAACCACTTCTACGAGCAGTACTTC.

The CDR3 loop reads CASSYEGGIEAFF. CDR3 coding DNA: TGTGCCAGCAGTTATGAGGGCGGAATTGAAGCTTTCTTT. This chain connects TRBV6-5 to TRBJ1-1; no definite D call. Trimming removed 3 bases from V and 7 bases from J, with 12 bases in between. CDR1 MNHEY and CDR2 SVGAGI come from the germline V gene. This CDR3 comprises 13 residues.

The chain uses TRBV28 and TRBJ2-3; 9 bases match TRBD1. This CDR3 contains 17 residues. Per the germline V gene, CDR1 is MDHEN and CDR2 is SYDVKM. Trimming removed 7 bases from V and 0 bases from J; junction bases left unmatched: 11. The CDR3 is CASTKAGTGPSTDTQYF. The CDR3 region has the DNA TGTGCCAGCACTAAAGCAGGGACAGGGCCTAGCACAGATACGCAGTATTTT.

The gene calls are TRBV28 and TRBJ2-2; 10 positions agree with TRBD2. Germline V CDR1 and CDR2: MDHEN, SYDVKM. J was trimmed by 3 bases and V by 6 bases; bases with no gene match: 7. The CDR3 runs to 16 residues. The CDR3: CASSPWTSGYTGELFF. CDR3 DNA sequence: TGTGCCAGCAGCCCATGGACTAGCGGATACACCGGGGAGCTGTTTTTT.

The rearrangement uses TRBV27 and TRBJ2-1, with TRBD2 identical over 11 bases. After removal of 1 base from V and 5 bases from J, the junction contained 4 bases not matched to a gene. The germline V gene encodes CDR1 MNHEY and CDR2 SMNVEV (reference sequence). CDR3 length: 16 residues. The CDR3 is CASSLFTSGSNNEQFF. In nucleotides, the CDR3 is TGTGCCAGCAGTTTATTTACTAGCGGGAGTAACAATGAGCAGTTCTTC.

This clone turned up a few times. The CDR3 region is CASSPDQGNGSPLHF. Written as DNA, the CDR3 is TGTGCCAGTAGTCCGGACCAGGGGAATGGTTCACCCCTCCACTTT. This chain links TRBV19 with TRBJ1-6; maybe TRBD1 (6 bases). Germline CDR1 and CDR2: LNHDA and SQIVND (reference sequence). Trimming shortened V by 5 bases and J by 9 bases, and 17 bases separated the two germline ends. This CDR3 spans 15 amino acids.

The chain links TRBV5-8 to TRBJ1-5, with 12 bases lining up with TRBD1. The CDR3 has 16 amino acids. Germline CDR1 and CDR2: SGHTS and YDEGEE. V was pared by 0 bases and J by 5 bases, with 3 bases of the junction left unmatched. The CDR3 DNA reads TGTGCCAGCAGCTTGGAAGGGACAGGGGGCCATCAGCCCCAGCATTTT. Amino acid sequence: CASSLEGTGGHQPQHF.

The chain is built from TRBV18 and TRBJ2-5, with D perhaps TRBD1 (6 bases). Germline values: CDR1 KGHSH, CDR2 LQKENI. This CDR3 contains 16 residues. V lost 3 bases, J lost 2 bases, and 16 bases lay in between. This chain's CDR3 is CASSPTGTVLQETQYF. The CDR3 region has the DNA TGTGCCAGCTCACCCACAGGGACCGTATTACAAGAGACCCAGTACTTC.

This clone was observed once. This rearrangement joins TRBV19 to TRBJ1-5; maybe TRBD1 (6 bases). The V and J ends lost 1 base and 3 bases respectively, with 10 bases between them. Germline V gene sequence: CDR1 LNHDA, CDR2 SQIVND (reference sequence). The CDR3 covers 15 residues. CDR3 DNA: TGTGCCAGTAGTATAGGGACAGCATCCAATCAGCCCCAGCATTTT. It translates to CASSIGTASNQPQHF.

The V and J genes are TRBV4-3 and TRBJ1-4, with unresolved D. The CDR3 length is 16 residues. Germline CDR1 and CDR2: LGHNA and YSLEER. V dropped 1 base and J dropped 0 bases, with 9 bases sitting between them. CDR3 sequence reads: CASSQGAGTTNEKLFF. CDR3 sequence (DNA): TGCGCCAGCAGCCAAGGGGCCGGGACAACTAATGAAAAACTGTTTTTT.

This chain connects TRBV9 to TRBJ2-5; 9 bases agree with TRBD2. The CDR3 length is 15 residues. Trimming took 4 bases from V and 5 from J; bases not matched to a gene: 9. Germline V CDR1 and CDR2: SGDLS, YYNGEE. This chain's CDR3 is CASSSFSGSGETQYF. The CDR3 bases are TGTGCCAGCAGCTCCTTTAGCGGGAGTGGGGAGACCCAGTACTTC.

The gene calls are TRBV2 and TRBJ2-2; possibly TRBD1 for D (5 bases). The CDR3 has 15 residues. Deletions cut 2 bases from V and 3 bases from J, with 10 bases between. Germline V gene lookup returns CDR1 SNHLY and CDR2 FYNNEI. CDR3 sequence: CASSEQGPYTGELFF. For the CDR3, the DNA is TGTGCCAGCAGTGAACAGGGCCCCTACACCGGGGAGCTGTTTTTT.

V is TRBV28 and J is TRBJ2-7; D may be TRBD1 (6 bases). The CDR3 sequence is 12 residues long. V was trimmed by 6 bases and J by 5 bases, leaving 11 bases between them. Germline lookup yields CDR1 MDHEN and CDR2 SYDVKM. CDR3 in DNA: TGTGCCAGCAGCCTACGACAGGACGAGCAGTACTTC. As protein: CASSLRQDEQYF.

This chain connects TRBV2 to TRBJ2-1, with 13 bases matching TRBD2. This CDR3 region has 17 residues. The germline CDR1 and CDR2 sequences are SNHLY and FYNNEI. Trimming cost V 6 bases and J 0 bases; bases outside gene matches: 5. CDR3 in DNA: TGTGCCAGCAGGGGTTGGACTAGCGGGAGCTCCTACAATGAGCAGTTCTTC. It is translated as CASRGWTSGSSYNEQFF.

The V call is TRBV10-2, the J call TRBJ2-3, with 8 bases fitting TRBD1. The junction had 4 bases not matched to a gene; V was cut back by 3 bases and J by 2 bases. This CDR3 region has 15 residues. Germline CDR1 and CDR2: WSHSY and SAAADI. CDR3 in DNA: TGCGCCAGCAGTGAAGGACAGGGTCACACAGATACGCAGTATTTT. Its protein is CASSEGQGHTDTQYF.

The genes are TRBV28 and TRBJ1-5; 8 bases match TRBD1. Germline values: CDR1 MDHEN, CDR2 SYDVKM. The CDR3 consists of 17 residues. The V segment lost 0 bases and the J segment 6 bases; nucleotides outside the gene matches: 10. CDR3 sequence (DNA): TGTGCCAGCAGTTTATGGGACAGGGCTGGAAAGGGTCAGCCCCAGCATTTT. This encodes CASSLWDRAGKGQPQHF.

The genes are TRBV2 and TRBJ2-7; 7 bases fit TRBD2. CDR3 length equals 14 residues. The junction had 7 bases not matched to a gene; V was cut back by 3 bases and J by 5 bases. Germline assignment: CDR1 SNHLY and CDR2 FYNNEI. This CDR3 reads CASSDGEGTNEQYF. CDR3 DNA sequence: TGTGCCAGCAGTGACGGGGAGGGAACAAACGAGCAGTACTTC. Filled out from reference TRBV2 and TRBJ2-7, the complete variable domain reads EPEVTQTPSHQVTQMGQEVILRCVPISNHLYFYWYRQILGQKVEFLVSFYNNEISEKSEIFDDQFSVERPDGSNFTLKIRSTKLEDSAMYFCASSDGEGTNEQYFGPGTRLTVT.